This entry concerns a single TCR beta chain. The data were obtained in a study of cytomegalovirus exposure and HLA in healthy donors. Clones were sequenced by immunoSEQ multiplex PCR, and TCRdb holds only the in-frame ones, with some missing. The sample lists 47,000 or so clones; about 90% were seen once. This CDR3 contains 15 residues. V shed 2 bases and J 5 bases; nucleotides not matched to a gene: 4. Germline CDR1 is MNHEY and CDR2 is SVGAGI. The sequenced material came from PBMCs. The clonotype originates from a man between 18 and 35 years old in good health and CMV-seronegative. V gene TRBV6-5 combines with J gene TRBJ2-1, with 9 bases that match TRBD2. The CDR3, as DNA: TGTGCCAGCAGTTACGGGCTAGCGGGGAACAATGAGCAGTTCTTC. Translating it yields CASSYGLAGNNEQFF.